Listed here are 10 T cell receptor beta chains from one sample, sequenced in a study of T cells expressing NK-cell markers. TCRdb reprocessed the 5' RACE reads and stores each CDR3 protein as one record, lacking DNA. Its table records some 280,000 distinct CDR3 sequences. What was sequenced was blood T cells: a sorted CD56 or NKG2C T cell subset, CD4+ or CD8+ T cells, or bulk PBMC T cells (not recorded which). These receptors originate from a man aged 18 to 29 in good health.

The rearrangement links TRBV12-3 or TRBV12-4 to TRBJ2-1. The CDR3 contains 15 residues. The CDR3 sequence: CASSSSLTRYNEQFF.

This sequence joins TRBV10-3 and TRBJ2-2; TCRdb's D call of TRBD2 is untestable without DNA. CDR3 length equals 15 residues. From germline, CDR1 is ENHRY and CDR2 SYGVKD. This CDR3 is CAITSGRALTGELFF.

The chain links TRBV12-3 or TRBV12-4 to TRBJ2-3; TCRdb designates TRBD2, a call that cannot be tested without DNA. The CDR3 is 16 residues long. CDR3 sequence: CASTLRAGGPTDTQYF.

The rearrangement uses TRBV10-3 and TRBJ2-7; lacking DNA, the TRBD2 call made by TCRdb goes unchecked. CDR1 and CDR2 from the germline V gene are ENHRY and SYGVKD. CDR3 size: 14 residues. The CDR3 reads CAISESARESEQYF.

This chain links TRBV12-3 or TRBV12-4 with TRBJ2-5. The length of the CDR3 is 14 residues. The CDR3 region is CASSLRRSTETQYF.

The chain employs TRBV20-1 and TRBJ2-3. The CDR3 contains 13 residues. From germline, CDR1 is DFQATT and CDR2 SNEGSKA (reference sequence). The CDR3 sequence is CSARPSQTDTQYF.

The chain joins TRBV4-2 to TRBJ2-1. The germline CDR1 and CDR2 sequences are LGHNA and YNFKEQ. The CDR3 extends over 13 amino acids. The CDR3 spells CASSRERRNEQFF.

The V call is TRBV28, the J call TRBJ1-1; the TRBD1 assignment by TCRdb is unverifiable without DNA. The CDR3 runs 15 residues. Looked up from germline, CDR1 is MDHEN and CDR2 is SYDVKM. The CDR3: CASSSRQSVNTEAFF.

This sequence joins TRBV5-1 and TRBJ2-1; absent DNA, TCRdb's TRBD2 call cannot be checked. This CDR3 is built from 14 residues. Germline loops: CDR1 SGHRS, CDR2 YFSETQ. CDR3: CASSSRLATDEQFF.

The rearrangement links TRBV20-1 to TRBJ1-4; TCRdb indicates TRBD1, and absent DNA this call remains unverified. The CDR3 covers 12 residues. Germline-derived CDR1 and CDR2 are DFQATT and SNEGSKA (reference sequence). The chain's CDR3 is CSGRDGNEKLFF.